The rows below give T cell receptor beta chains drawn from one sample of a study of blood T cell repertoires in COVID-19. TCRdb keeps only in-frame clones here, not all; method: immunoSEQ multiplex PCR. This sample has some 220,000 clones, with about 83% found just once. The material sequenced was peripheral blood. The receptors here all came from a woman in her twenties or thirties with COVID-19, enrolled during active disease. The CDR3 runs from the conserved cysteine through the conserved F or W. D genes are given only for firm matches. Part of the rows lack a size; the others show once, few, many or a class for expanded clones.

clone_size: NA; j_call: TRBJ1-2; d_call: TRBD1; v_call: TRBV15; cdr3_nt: TGTGCCACCAGCTTTACAGGGGGTGGCTACACCTTC; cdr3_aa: CATSFTGGGYTF
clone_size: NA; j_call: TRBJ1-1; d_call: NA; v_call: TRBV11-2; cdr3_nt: TGTGCCAGCAGCTTCCCGGAAAGGGAGGGTCCTGAAGCTTTCTTT; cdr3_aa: CASSFPEREGPEAFF
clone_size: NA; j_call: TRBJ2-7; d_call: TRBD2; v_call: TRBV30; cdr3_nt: TGTGCCTGGAGTGTACCCGCCGGACTAGCGGGGACCGAGCAGTACTTC; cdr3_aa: CAWSVPAGLAGTEQYF
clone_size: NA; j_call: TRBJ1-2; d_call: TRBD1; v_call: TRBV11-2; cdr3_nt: TGTGCCAGCAGCTTAGTAACAGGGGACCCTCGCGAAGGCTACACCTTC; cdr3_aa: CASSLVTGDPREGYTF
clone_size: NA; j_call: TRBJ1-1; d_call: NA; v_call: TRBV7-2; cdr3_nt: TGTGCCAGCAGCTCAATATCGACCCAGGGAACTGAAGCTTTCTTT; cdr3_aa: CASSSISTQGTEAFF
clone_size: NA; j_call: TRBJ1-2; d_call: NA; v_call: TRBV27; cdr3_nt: TGTGCCAGCAGTGACAGGAGGAGCAATAACTATGGCTACACCTTC; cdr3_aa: CASSDRRSNNYGYTF
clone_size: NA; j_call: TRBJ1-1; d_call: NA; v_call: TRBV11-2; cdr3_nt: TGTGCCAGCAGCCCCCCTCACAGGGCCCGGAACACTGAAGCTTTCTTT; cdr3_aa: CASSPPHRARNTEAFF
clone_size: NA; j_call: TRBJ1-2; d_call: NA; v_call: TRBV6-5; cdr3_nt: TGTGCCAGCACCCGGGGGGTAACCTATGGCTACACCTTC; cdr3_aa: CASTRGVTYGYTF
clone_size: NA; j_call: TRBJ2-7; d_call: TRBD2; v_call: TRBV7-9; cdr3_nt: TGTGCCAGCAGCTTTGGGCGGGGGGATCTCTACGAGCAGTACTTC; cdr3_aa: CASSFGRGDLYEQYF
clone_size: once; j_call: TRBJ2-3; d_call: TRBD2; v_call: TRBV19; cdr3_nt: TGTGCCAGCAGCCTAGCGGATAGCACAGATACGCAGTATTTT; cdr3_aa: CASSLADSTDTQYF
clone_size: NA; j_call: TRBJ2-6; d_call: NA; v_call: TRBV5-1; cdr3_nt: TGCGCCAGCAGGGAAACGAGGGTACAGCTCTCTGGGGCCAACGTCCTGACTTTC; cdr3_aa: CASRETRVQLSGANVLTF
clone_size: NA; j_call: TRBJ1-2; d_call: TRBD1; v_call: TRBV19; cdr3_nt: TGTGCCAGTAGTTCCCCGGACAGGCGGCGTAACTATGGCTACACCTTC; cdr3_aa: CASSSPDRRRNYGYTF
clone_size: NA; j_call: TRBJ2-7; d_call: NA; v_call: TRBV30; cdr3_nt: TGTGCCTGGAGTGTCGGGGTCCCCTACGAGCAGTACTTC; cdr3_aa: CAWSVGVPYEQYF
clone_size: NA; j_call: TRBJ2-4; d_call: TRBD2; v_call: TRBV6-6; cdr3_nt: TGTGCCAGCAGTCGATGGACTAGCGGCCCAATGGGTAACATTCAGTACTTC; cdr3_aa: CASSRWTSGPMGNIQYF
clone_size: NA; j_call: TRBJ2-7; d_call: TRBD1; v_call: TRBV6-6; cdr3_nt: TGTGCCAGCGGACAGGGAAGCTACGAGCAGTACTTC; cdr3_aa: CASGQGSYEQYF
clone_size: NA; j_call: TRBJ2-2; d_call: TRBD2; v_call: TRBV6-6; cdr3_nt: TGTGCCAGCAGTCCGGGACTAGCGGGGTTAAACACCGGGGAGCTGTTTTTT; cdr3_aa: CASSPGLAGLNTGELFF
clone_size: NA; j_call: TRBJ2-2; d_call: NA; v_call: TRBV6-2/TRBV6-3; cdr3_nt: TGTGCCAGCAGTTGGTCAGCGGTTGACACCGGGGAGCTGTTTTTT; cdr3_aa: CASSWSAVDTGELFF
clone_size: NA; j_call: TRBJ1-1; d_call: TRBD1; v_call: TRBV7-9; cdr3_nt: TGTGCCAGCAGCTGGGGACAGGGAGGTACTGAAGCTTTCTTT; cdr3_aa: CASSWGQGGTEAFF
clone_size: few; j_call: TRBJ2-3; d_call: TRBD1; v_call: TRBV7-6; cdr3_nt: TGTGCCAGCAGCCCGTGGACAGGGGGCCCAGATACGCAGTATTTT; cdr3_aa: CASSPWTGGPDTQYF
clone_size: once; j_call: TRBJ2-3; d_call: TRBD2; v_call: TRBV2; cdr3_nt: TGTGCCAGCAGTGTTCTATTAATTAGCGGGATATCATCTCAGTCAGATACGCAGTATTTT; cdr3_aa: CASSVLLISGISSQSDTQYF
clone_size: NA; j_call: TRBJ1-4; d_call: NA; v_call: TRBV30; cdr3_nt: TGTGCCTGGAGCAGGGATCGTAATGAAAAACTGTTTTTT; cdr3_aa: CAWSRDRNEKLFF
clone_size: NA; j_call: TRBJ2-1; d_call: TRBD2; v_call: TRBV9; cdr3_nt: TGTGCCAGCAGCGTAGCCCCAACCTTTAGCGGGAGTAATAGTGAGCAGTTCTTC; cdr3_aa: CASSVAPTFSGSNSEQFF
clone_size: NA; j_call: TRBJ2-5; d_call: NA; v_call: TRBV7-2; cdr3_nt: TGTGCCAGCAGCTATATGGTGGCGGTGGAGACCCAGTACTTC; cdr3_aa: CASSYMVAVETQYF
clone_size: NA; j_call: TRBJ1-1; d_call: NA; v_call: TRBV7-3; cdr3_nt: TGTGCCAGCAGCTGGCGGGGGGACACTGAAGCTTTCTTT; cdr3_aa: CASSWRGDTEAFF
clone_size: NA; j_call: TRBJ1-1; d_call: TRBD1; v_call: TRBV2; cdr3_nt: TGTGCCAGCGGCCGGGACAGCCCTGAAGCTTTCTTT; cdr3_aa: CASGRDSPEAFF
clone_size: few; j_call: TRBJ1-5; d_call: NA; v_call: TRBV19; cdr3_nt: TGTGCCAGTAGTAATTCAGGGAATCAGCCCCAGCATTTT; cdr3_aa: CASSNSGNQPQHF
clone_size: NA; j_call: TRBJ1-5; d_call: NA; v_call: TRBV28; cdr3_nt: TGTGCCAGCAGTTTATGGGACACCAATCAGCCCCAGCATTTT; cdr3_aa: CASSLWDTNQPQHF
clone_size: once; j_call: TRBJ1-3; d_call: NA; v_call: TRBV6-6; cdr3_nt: TGTGCCAGCAGCGTGAGTGGGAGTACTGGAAACACCATATATTTT; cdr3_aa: CASSVSGSTGNTIYF
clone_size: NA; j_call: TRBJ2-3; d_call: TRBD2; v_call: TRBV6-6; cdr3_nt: TGTGCCAGCAGTTACCGACTAGCGGGAGGGGCAGATACGCAGTATTTT; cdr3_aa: CASSYRLAGGADTQYF
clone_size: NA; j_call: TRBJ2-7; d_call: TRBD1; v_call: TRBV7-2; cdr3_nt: TGTGCCAGCAGCTTAGTACCGAGACAGGGGGCTGGAGAGCAGTACTTC; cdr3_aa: CASSLVPRQGAGEQYF
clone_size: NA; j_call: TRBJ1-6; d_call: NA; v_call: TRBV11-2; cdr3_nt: TGTGCCAGCAGCTCACTGCAGGTGATGGATTCACCCCTCCACTTT; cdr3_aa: CASSSLQVMDSPLHF
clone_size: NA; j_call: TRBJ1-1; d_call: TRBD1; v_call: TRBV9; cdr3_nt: TGTGCCAGCAGCACAGGGGTGAACACTGAAGCTTTCTTT; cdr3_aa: CASSTGVNTEAFF
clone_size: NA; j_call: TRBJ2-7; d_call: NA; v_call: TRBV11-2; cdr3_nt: TGTGCCAGCAGCTTTACGGGGTCCTACGAGCAGTACTTC; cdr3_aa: CASSFTGSYEQYF